This T cell receptor beta chain came from a study of OX40 agonist ivuxolimab in advanced cancers. Germline CDR1 is MNHEY and CDR2 is SMNVEV (reference sequence). The CDR3 is 12 residues long. V dropped 5 bases and J dropped 9 bases, with 13 bases sitting between them. The data were produced by immunoSEQ multiplex PCR, yet TCRdb's version contains in-frame clones alone and is incomplete. The sample contains about 12,000 clones, around 74% of which appear only once. The V gene is TRBV27, the J gene TRBJ1-1; D gene uncertain. The sequence derives from an adult with an advanced solid tumor such as melanoma, head and neck, liver or kidney cancer. The sequencing used CD4+ or CD8+ T cells sorted from blood, collected in a trial of the OX40 agonist ivuxolimab. CDR3 sequence: CASSPVGRQAFF. Written as DNA, the CDR3 is TGTGCCAGCAGTCCTGTTGGGCGGCAAGCTTTCTTT.